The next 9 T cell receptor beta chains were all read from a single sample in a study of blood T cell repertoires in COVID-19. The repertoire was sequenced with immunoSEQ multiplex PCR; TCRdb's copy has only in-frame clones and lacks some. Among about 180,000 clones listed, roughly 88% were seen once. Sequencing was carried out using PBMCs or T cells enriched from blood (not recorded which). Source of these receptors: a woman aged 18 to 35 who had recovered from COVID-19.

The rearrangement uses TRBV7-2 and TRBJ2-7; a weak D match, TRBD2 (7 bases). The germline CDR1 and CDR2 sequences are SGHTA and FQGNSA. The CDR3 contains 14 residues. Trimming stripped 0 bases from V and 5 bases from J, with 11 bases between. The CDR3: CASSLAGGLDEQYF. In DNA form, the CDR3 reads TGTGCCAGCAGCTTAGCGGGGGGGCTGGACGAGCAGTACTTC.

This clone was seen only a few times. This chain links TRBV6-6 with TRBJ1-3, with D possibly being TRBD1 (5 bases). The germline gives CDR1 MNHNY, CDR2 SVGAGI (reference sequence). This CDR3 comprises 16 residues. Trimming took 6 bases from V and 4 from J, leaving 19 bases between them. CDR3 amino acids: CASRRSGPIDGNTIYF. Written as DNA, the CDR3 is TGTGCCAGCAGACGATCGGGGCCTATAGACGGAAACACCATATATTTT.

CDR3 in DNA: TGTGCCACCAGTACGAGTGGGAGCCTCGCGGGGGGCGACGAGACCCAGTACTTC. Amino acid sequence: CATSTSGSLAGGDETQYF. This chain joins TRBV24-1 and TRBJ2-5, with TRBD2 matching 8 bases. The CDR3 consists of 18 residues. Germline V gene sequence: CDR1 KGHDR, CDR2 SFDVKD. With 6 bases clipped from V and 5 bases from J, the junction kept 19 bases outside the gene matches.

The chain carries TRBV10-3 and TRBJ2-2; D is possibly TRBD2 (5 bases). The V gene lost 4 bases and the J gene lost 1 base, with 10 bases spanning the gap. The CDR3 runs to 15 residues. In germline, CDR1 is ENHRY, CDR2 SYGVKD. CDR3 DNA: TGTGCCATCAGTGGTTCGGCGGGGAACACCGGGGAGCTGTTTTTT. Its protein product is CAISGSAGNTGELFF.

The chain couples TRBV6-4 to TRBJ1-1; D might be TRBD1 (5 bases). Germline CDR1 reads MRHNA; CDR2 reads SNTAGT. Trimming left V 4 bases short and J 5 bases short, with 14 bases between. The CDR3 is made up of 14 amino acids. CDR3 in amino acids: CASSVSRGWTEAFF. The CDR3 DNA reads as TGTGCCAGCAGTGTATCGCGGGGGTGGACTGAAGCTTTCTTT.

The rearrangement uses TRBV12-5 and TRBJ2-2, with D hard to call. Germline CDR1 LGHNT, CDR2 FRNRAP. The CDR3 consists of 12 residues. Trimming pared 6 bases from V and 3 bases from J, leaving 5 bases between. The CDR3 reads CASGSDTGELFF. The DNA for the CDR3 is TGTGCTAGTGGATCAGACACCGGGGAGCTGTTTTTT.

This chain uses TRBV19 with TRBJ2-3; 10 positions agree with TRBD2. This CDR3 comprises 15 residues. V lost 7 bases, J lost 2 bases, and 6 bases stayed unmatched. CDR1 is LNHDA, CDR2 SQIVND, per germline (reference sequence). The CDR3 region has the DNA TGTGCCAGTAACTTACTAGCGGGGACCACAGATACGCAGTATTTT. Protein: CASNLLAGTTDTQYF. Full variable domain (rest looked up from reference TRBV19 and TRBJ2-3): DGGITQSPKYLFRKEGQNVTLSCEQNLNHDAMYWYRQDPGQGLRLIYYSQIVNDFQKGDIAEGYSVSREKKESFPLTVTSAQKNPTAFYLCASNLLAGTTDTQYFGPGTRLTVL.

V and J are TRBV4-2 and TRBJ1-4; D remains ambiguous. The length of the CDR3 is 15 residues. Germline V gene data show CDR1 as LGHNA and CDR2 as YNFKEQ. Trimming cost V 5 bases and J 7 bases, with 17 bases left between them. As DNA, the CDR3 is TGTGCCAGCAGCTCCAGCCCAGATGGGAGTGAAAAACTGTTTTTT. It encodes CASSSSPDGSEKLFF.

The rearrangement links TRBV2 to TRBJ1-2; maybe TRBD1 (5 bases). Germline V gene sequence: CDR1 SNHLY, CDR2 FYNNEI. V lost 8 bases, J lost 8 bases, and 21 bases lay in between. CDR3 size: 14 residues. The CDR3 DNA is TGTGCCAGCCTCCCTTCGACAGTCAATGAAGGCTACACCTTC. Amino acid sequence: CASLPSTVNEGYTF.